This note documents a single TCR beta chain sequence. Study processing details: Researchers report that nucleated cell counts were estimated from reference gene primer amplification. The protocol was immunoSEQ multiplex PCR, while the TCRdb copy is restricted to in-frame clones and leaves out a portion. The DNA was the basis for D and trimming; V, J and clone size are from that table. The table includes about 170,000 clones, approximately 86% detected once. This sample stems from a study of blood T cell repertoires in COVID-19. Looking at the study overall: COVID-19 samples from acute and convalescent phases originated in the United States, Italy and Spain. PBMCs, B-cell-depleted T cells, or T cells provided the cDNA or gDNA that made up the material.

This TCR was sampled from a woman of 80 years or more in a cohort sampled during active or convalescent COVID-19. The specimen was peripheral blood.

DNA of the CDR3: TGCGCCAGCAGCCAAGATCTAGGCTATGGCTACACCTTC. Amino acids: CASSQDLGYGYTF. V usage is TRBV4-1 and J usage is TRBJ1-2; D ambiguous. CDR3 length: 13 amino acids. Germline assignment: CDR1 MGHRA and CDR2 YSYEKL. V shed 0 bases and J shed 4 bases, with 6 bases lying between them.